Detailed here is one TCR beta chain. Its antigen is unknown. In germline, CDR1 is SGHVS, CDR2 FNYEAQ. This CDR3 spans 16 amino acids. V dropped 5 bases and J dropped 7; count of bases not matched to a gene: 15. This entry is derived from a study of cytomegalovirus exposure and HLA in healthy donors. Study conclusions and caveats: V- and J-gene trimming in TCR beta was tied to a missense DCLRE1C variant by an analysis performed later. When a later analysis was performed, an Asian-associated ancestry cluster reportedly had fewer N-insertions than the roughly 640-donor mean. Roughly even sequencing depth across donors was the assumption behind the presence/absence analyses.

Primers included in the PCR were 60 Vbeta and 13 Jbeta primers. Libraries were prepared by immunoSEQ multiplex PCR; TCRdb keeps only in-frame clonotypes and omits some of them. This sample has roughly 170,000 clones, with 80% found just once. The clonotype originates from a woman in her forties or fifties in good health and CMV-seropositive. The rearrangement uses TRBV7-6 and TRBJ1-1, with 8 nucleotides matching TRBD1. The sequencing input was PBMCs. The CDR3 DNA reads TGTGCCAGCAGCCCCCGGACAGGGTCCGCCCGCATTGAAGCTTTCTTT. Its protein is CASSPRTGSARIEAFF.